The present T cell receptor beta chain was sequenced within a study of CD8 T cells in Susac syndrome. V was cut by 0 bases and J by 13 bases, with 9 bases left in between. CDR1 and CDR2 (germline): LGHDT, YNNKEL (reference sequence). The CDR3 extends over 12 amino acids. The sample holds one count of this clonotype. Its antigen is currently unknown. Study observations and caveats: Susac-specific public clones numbered 15 to 20 in total CD8+ repertoires (and a few in CD8+ TEMRA repertoires).

An input of roughly 0.45 to 1 ug of RNA was subjected to reverse transcription using random hexamers. From the immunoSEQ multiplex PCR reads, TCRdb called clonotypes with MiXCR, one entry per CDR3 protein. The table has more than 100,000 distinct CDR3 sequences, about 95% seen once. Sequenced: CD8+ T cells from PBMCs. This TCR was recovered from a human donor with Susac syndrome. V is TRBV3-1 and J is TRBJ1-4; D uncertain. CDR3 protein: CASSQDGRSLFF. The CDR3 nucleotides read TGTGCCAGCAGCCAAGATGGGAGGTCACTGTTTTTT.